A single sample is the source of the 25 T cell receptor beta chains below, sequenced in a study of blood T cell repertoires in COVID-19. Data came from immunoSEQ multiplex PCR; TCRdb stores just in-frame clones and leaves some out. Altogether 140,000 to 150,000 clones are present, more than 80% being singletons, with the ten largest covering less than 4%. The sequenced sample consisted of peripheral blood. These receptors originate from a woman aged 55-69 years with active COVID-19.

The chain couples TRBV7-6 to TRBJ1-6, with D hard to call. The CDR3 has 13 residues. Germline V gene data show CDR1 as SGHVS and CDR2 as FNYEAQ. V was clipped by 4 bases and J by 7 bases, with 8 bases between them. The CDR3 sequence: CASSSSENSPLHF. For the CDR3, the DNA is TGTGCCAGCAGCTCGAGTGAGAATTCACCCCTCCACTTT.

This rearrangement joins TRBV2 to TRBJ2-3; no firm D call. The CDR3 contains 11 residues. The V gene lost 6 bases and the J gene lost 2 bases, with 3 bases spanning the gap. Germline V gives CDR1 SNHLY, CDR2 FYNNEI. CDR3 protein: CASRYTDTQYF. The CDR3 DNA follows: TGTGCCAGCAGGTACACAGATACGCAGTATTTT.

The rearrangement joins TRBV4-2 to TRBJ2-7, with 8 bases that match TRBD2. This CDR3 has 14 amino acids. Unmatched junction bases numbered 2, after V lost 0 bases and J lost 4 bases. The germline V gene encodes CDR1 LGHNA and CDR2 YNFKEQ. The chain's CDR3 is CASSQEIAGYEQYF. CDR3 bases: TGTGCCAGCAGCCAAGAAATAGCGGGATACGAGCAGTACTTC.

The rearrangement links TRBV28 to TRBJ2-7; 11 bases align to TRBD2. After removal of 6 bases from V and 3 bases from J, the junction contained 1 base not matched to a gene. CDR1 is MDHEN, CDR2 SYDVKM, per germline. The CDR3 is 13 amino acids. The CDR3 DNA is TGTGCCAGCAGGCTAGCGGGGGGCTACGAGCAGTACTTC. Its protein is CASRLAGGYEQYF.

This chain joins TRBV29-1 and TRBJ2-3; 12 bases fit TRBD1. V shed 4 bases and J 3 bases; nucleotides not matched to a gene: 8. Germline loops: CDR1 SQVTM, CDR2 ANQGSEA. The CDR3 consists of 16 residues. This CDR3 is CSVGGWGQGATDTQYF. The CDR3 DNA reads TGCAGCGTTGGAGGGTGGGGACAGGGGGCAACAGATACGCAGTATTTT.

The V gene is TRBV19, the J gene TRBJ1-2, with 10 bases lining up with TRBD1. Per germline, CDR1 LNHDA and CDR2 SQIVND (reference sequence). V was clipped by 4 bases and J by 5 bases; unmatched bases: 7. The CDR3 contains 15 residues. This CDR3 reads CASSKKGQGSYGYTF. DNA of the CDR3: TGTGCCAGTAGTAAAAAGGGACAGGGGTCGTATGGCTACACCTTC.

In this sample, this clone turned up once. The chain couples TRBV27 to TRBJ2-7; tentatively, D is TRBD2 (6 bases). The CDR3 totals 13 residues. Between the trimmed V and J ends, which lost 3 bases and 6 bases, there was a span of 12 bases. Germline CDR1 reads MNHEY; CDR2 reads SMNVEV (reference sequence). The CDR3 loop reads CASSFGGLGEQYF. The CDR3 DNA sequence: TGTGCCAGCAGTTTCGGGGGACTGGGCGAGCAGTACTTC.

The table lists this clone with a count of one. The chain employs TRBV19 and TRBJ1-4, with D tentatively TRBD1 (6 bases). The CDR3 contains 13 residues. The germline gives CDR1 LNHDA, CDR2 SQIVND (reference sequence). Trimming took 3 bases from V and 8 from J, leaving 10 bases between them. As DNA, the CDR3 is TGTGCCAGTAGTATGGGCAGGGGAGAAAAACTGTTTTTT. This codes for CASSMGRGEKLFF.

The chain combines TRBV27 with TRBJ2-3; 7 bases map to TRBD2. Germline CDR1 and CDR2: MNHEY and SMNVEV (reference sequence). With V trimmed by 5 bases and J by 4 bases, 6 bases remained unmatched. The CDR3 length is 14 residues. CDR3 sequence (DNA): TGTGCCAGCAGTCCGCGCGGGAGCCCAGATACGCAGTATTTT. Amino acid sequence: CASSPRGSPDTQYF.

This clone was counted once. This chain uses TRBV3-1 (or the pseudogene TRBV3-2) with TRBJ2-4, with D possibly matching TRBD2 (5 bases). V shed 3 bases and J shed 2 bases, with 11 bases lying between them. This CDR3 region has 15 residues. CDR1 is LGHDT, CDR2 YNNKEL, per germline (reference sequence). The CDR3 is CASSHSGFPKNIQYF. The CDR3 DNA follows: TGTGCCAGCAGCCATTCGGGGTTCCCCAAAAACATTCAGTACTTC.

The V and J genes are TRBV6-2 or TRBV6-3 and TRBJ1-2, with TRBD1 identical over 7 bases. V was pared by 4 bases and J by 7 bases, with 6 bases of the junction left unmatched. CDR3 size: 13 residues. In germline, CDR1 is MNHEY, CDR2 SVGEGT. CDR3 DNA sequence: TGTGCCAGCAGTTCGACAGGGTATGGTGGCTACACCTTC. Protein product: CASSSTGYGGYTF.

The CDR3 coding sequence is TGTGCCAGCAGCGCCAGCGGGAGCTCCTACAATGAGCAGTTCTTC. Protein product: CASSASGSSYNEQFF. The V and J genes are TRBV7-9 and TRBJ2-1; 8 nucleotides match TRBD2. Losses at the gene ends were 5 bases for V and 0 bases for J; bases not matched to a gene: 3. The CDR3 loop spans 15 amino acids. Germline CDR1 reads SEHNR; CDR2 reads FQNEAQ (reference sequence).

The chain combines TRBV3-1 (or the pseudogene TRBV3-2) with TRBJ2-5; D uncertain. CDR3 length equals 14 residues. Looked up from germline, CDR1 is LGHDT and CDR2 is YNNKEL (reference sequence). V was cut by 2 bases and J by 1 base, with 8 bases left in between. The CDR3 sequence is CASSQRRIQETQYF. CDR3 DNA sequence: TGTGCCAGCAGCCAACGGCGGATCCAAGAGACCCAGTACTTC.

J is TRBJ2-7 and V is TRBV3-1 (or the pseudogene TRBV3-2); tentatively, D is TRBD2 (6 bases). The CDR3 is 13 residues long. The V end was cut by 7 bases, the J end by 7 bases, with 17 bases between. In germline, CDR1 is LGHDT, CDR2 YNNKEL (reference sequence). The CDR3 DNA reads TGTGCCAGCACTCCGGGGGAGGCTCGTGAGCAGTACTTC. As protein: CASTPGEAREQYF.

J is TRBJ1-2 and V is TRBV9, with 8 bases that match TRBD1. The CDR3 is 14 residues long. CDR1 SGDLS and CDR2 YYNGEE come from the germline V gene. V lost 4 bases, J lost 2 bases, and 4 bases stayed unmatched. This CDR3 is CASSPTGVNYGYTF. Written as DNA, the CDR3 is TGTGCCAGCAGCCCGACAGGGGTAAACTATGGCTACACCTTC.

The rearrangement links TRBV28 to TRBJ2-7, with 9 bases fitting TRBD2. This CDR3 contains 15 residues. V dropped 7 bases and J dropped 2; count of bases not matched to a gene: 9. Per germline, CDR1 MDHEN and CDR2 SYDVKM. The CDR3 loop is CASTTDGTSTYEQYF. The CDR3 nucleotides read TGTGCCAGCACTACCGACGGGACTAGCACCTACGAGCAGTACTTC. Combining the CDR3 with reference TRBV28 and TRBJ2-7 gives the whole variable domain DVKVTQSSRYLVKRTGEKVFLECVQDMDHENMFWYRQDPGLGLRLIYFSYDVKMKEKGDIPEGYSVSREKKERFSLILESASTNQTSMYLCASTTDGTSTYEQYFGPGTRLTVT.

This chain connects TRBV28 to TRBJ1-6; D is undetermined. The CDR3 extends over 16 amino acids. In germline, CDR1 is MDHEN, CDR2 SYDVKM. V lost 2 bases, J lost 10 bases, and 18 bases lay in between. The CDR3 region is CASSLLPGQRSSPLHF. The CDR3 nucleotides read TGTGCCAGCAGTTTACTTCCTGGCCAACGGAGCTCACCCCTCCACTTT.

The chain joins TRBV7-2 to TRBJ2-1; maybe TRBD2 (5 bases). V lost 5 bases to trimming and J lost 7 bases, with 30 bases between them. This CDR3 contains 19 residues. Germline CDR1 and CDR2: SGHTA and FQGNSA. CDR3 nucleotide sequence: TGTGCCAGCAGCGCCGCCTTCGCGGGTAGGAGTTTGGCGATTAATGAGCAGTTCTTC. It yields the protein CASSAAFAGRSLAINEQFF.

This chain uses TRBV6-2 or TRBV6-3 with TRBJ2-1; no definite D call. Germline-derived CDR1 and CDR2 are MNHEY and SVGEGT. V shed 4 bases and J shed 8 bases, with 12 bases lying between them. This CDR3 has 13 residues. DNA of the CDR3: TGTGCCAGCAGTTGGATCTCCCAGGATGAGCAGTTCTTC. Its translation: CASSWISQDEQFF.

The chain employs TRBV7-2 and TRBJ2-2, with 13 positions matching TRBD2. With 4 bases clipped from V and 2 bases from J, the junction kept 4 bases outside the gene matches. CDR3 length: 17 amino acids. Germline CDR1 SGHTA, CDR2 FQGNSA. The CDR3 DNA is TGTGCCAGCAGCTCCGGACTAGCGGGAGCTAACACCGGGGAGCTGTTTTTT. Translated, it gives CASSSGLAGANTGELFF. Based on the CDR3 plus reference TRBV7-2 and TRBJ2-2, the full variable domain is GAGVSQSPSNKVTEKGKDVELRCDPISGHTALYWYRQSLGQGLEFLIYFQGNSAPDKSGLPSDRFSAERTGGSVSTLTIQRTQQEDSAVYLCASSSGLAGANTGELFFGEGSRLTVL.

This sequence joins TRBV2 and TRBJ2-7; unclear D gene. Between the trimmed V and J ends, which lost 2 bases and 7 bases, there was a span of 6 bases. The CDR3 sequence is 11 residues long. Germline CDR1 is SNHLY and CDR2 is FYNNEI. Here the CDR3 reads CASSETREQYF. CDR3 bases: TGTGCCAGCAGTGAAACCCGGGAGCAGTACTTC. Full variable domain (missing parts from reference TRBV2 and TRBJ2-7): EPEVTQTPSHQVTQMGQEVILRCVPISNHLYFYWYRQILGQKVEFLVSFYNNEISEKSEIFDDQFSVERPDGSNFTLKIRSTKLEDSAMYFCASSETREQYFGPGTRLTVT.

J is TRBJ2-6 and V is TRBV19; 9 bases map to TRBD1. The CDR3 totals 17 residues. The V segment lost 1 base and the J segment 4 bases; nucleotides outside the gene matches: 5. Germline V gene lookup returns CDR1 LNHDA and CDR2 SQIVND (reference sequence). For the CDR3, the DNA is TGTGCCAGTAGTATAGGACAGGGGGACGCAGGGGCCAACGTCCTGACTTTC. It specifies CASSIGQGDAGANVLTF.

This chain links TRBV5-1 with TRBJ2-3, with D perhaps TRBD1 (5 bases). The length of the CDR3 is 15 residues. V was pared by 0 bases and J by 0 bases, with 8 bases between. CDR1 and CDR2 (germline): SGHRS, YFSETQ. The CDR3 sequence is CASSLDRLSTDTQYF. The CDR3 region has the DNA TGCGCCAGCAGCTTGGACAGGCTTAGCACAGATACGCAGTATTTT.

V usage is TRBV11-2 and J usage is TRBJ1-1; tentatively, D is TRBD1 (5 bases). Germline V gene lookup returns CDR1 SGHAT and CDR2 FQNNGV. Trimming took 5 bases from V and 0 from J, leaving 25 bases between them. The CDR3 is made up of 19 amino acids. The CDR3 sequence is CASSSGGRRGAPLNTEAFF. CDR3 DNA: TGTGCCAGCAGCAGCGGAGGCAGGCGCGGGGCGCCCCTGAACACTGAAGCTTTCTTT.

The genes are TRBV4-3 and TRBJ1-3; 7 bases are shared with TRBD1. This CDR3 is built from 15 residues. Germline CDR1 is LGHNA and CDR2 is YSLEER. Trimming cost V 4 bases and J 2 bases; bases outside gene matches: 5. The CDR3 reads CASSPETGPGNTIYF. The CDR3 DNA reads TGCGCCAGCAGCCCCGAGACAGGGCCTGGAAACACCATATATTTT.